A single sample gave rise to the 31 T cell receptor beta chains below, sequenced in a study of shared T cell receptors in the human thymus. Method: immunoSEQ multiplex PCR; TCRdb's copy keeps in-frame clones and lacks some. This sample has about 610,000 clones, with roughly 90% found just once. A further study also used this sample, focusing on human thymus T cells.

What was sequenced was thymocytes. The receptors come from a boy in the first two years of life with a congenital heart defect.

The V and J genes are TRBV28 and TRBJ2-2, with 8 bases matching TRBD2. Trimming cost V 1 base and J 0 bases; bases outside gene matches: 10. The CDR3 loop spans 19 amino acids. Germline CDR1 and CDR2: MDHEN and SYDVKM. CDR3 amino acids: CASSLYPRLAGSNTGELFF. For the CDR3, the DNA is TGTGCCAGCAGTTTATATCCCAGGCTAGCGGGTTCGAACACCGGGGAGCTGTTTTTT.

This clone showed up just once. This rearrangement joins TRBV7-9 to TRBJ1-2; 7 bases line up with TRBD1. CDR1 SEHNR and CDR2 FQNEAQ come from the germline V gene (reference sequence). CDR3 length: 13 amino acids. V trimming: 3 bases; J trimming: 4 bases; junction bases outside the gene matches: 2. CDR3 sequence (DNA): TGTGCCAGCAGCTTGGGACAGTCCTATGGCTACACCTTC. It codes for CASSLGQSYGYTF.

The chain couples TRBV18 to TRBJ1-1; 8 bases agree with TRBD1. V was pared by 4 bases and J by 2 bases, with 9 bases of the junction left unmatched. From germline, CDR1 is KGHSH and CDR2 LQKENI. CDR3 length equals 16 residues. The CDR3 sequence: CASSQDRAKGNTEAFF. The CDR3, as DNA: TGTGCCAGCTCACAGGACAGGGCGAAGGGAAACACTGAAGCTTTCTTT.

The CDR3 spells CASSNRPRNVSGTPSANEQFF. The DNA for the CDR3 is TGTGCCAGCAGCAATCGACCCCGGAATGTTAGCGGCACGCCATCGGCCAATGAGCAGTTCTTC. V and J are TRBV9 and TRBJ2-1, with a possible D match to TRBD2 (6 bases). Trimming pared 4 bases from V and 6 bases from J, leaving 35 bases between. This CDR3 is 21 amino acids long. Germline V gives CDR1 SGDLS, CDR2 YYNGEE.

This chain links TRBV7-2 with TRBJ2-7, with 7 positions matching TRBD1. Germline V gene lookup returns CDR1 SGHTA and CDR2 FQGNSA. The CDR3 is 17 residues long. Trimming removed 1 base from V and 3 bases from J; junction bases left unmatched: 12. This CDR3 is CASSLGITGAHVYEQYF. CDR3 DNA: TGTGCCAGCAGCTTAGGCATCACAGGGGCACACGTCTACGAGCAGTACTTC.

The chain employs TRBV7-2 and TRBJ2-5, with a possible D match to TRBD2 (6 bases). Between the trimmed V and J ends, which lost 1 base and 2 bases, there was a span of 23 bases. This CDR3 has 19 residues. CDR1 is SGHTA and CDR2 is FQGNSA in the germline V gene. The CDR3: CASSLGGTSSPRGQETQYF. CDR3 sequence (DNA): TGTGCCAGCAGCTTAGGAGGGACTTCCTCCCCCCGAGGGCAAGAGACCCAGTACTTC.

The chain couples TRBV6-5 to TRBJ2-2; tentatively, D is TRBD1 (6 bases). The V end was cut by 5 bases, the J end by 4 bases, with 11 bases between. The CDR3 sequence is 14 residues long. Looked up from germline, CDR1 is MNHEY and CDR2 is SVGAGI. The CDR3 nucleotides are TGTGCCAGCAGTGACGCAGGGGCCACCGGGGAGCTGTTTTTT. Translation gives CASSDAGATGELFF.

The rearrangement joins TRBV15 to TRBJ2-1; 7 positions match TRBD2. The CDR3 length is 16 residues. Germline-derived CDR1 and CDR2 are LNHNV and YYDKDF (reference sequence). Trimming took 5 bases from V and 6 from J; bases not matched to a gene: 13. Here the CDR3 reads CATSAKRASGSNEQFF. The CDR3 DNA reads as TGTGCCACCAGCGCCAAGAGGGCTAGCGGTTCCAATGAGCAGTTCTTC.

This chain links TRBV29-1 with TRBJ2-5, with D unclear. The germline V and J ends were trimmed by 3 bases and 3 bases, with 2 bases remaining between them. The CDR3 consists of 10 residues. Germline CDR1 SQVTM, CDR2 ANQGSEA. In nucleotides, the CDR3 is TGCAGCGTTGACAAAGAGACCCAGTACTTC. Encoded protein: CSVDKETQYF.

This rearrangement joins TRBV2 to TRBJ1-1; maybe TRBD1 (6 bases). Per germline, CDR1 SNHLY and CDR2 FYNNEI. This CDR3 has 13 amino acids. The V end lost 2 bases, the J end lost 11 bases, and 15 bases lay between the germline ends. CDR3 coding DNA: TGTGCCAGCAGTGAAACAGGGTCCAGTGAGGCTTTCTTT. This codes for CASSETGSSEAFF. The full variable domain, in which reference TRBV2 and TRBJ1-1 provide the parts outside the CDR3, is EPEVTQTPSHQVTQMGQEVILRCVPISNHLYFYWYRQILGQKVEFLVSFYNNEISEKSEIFDDQFSVERPDGSNFTLKIRSTKLEDSAMYFCASSETGSSEAFFGQGTRLTVV.

The gene calls are TRBV28 and TRBJ2-3, with 8 bases lining up with TRBD2. V trimming: 7 bases; J trimming: 2 bases; junction bases outside the gene matches: 8. Germline V CDR1 and CDR2: MDHEN, SYDVKM. This CDR3 has 15 residues. In nucleotides, the CDR3 is TGTGCCAGCACCTCGGGAGGGCCAATCACAGATACGCAGTATTTT. Translation gives CASTSGGPITDTQYF.

This sequence joins TRBV28 and TRBJ1-1; 9 nucleotides match TRBD1. Germline V gives CDR1 MDHEN, CDR2 SYDVKM. The CDR3 totals 14 residues. V dropped 7 bases and J dropped 1; count of bases not matched to a gene: 4. CDR3 DNA sequence: TGTGCCAGCACCCCGGGACAGGGGAACACTGAAGCTTTCTTT. Amino acids: CASTPGQGNTEAFF.

The rearrangement links TRBV10-1 to TRBJ1-1; the match to TRBD1 covers 7 bases. Germline V gene sequence: CDR1 WNHNN, CDR2 SYGVQD (reference sequence). This CDR3 is built from 13 residues. The ends lost 6 bases at V and 0 bases at J; junction bases unmatched: 1. CDR3 in amino acids: CASRGQMNTEAFF. The CDR3 coding sequence is TGCGCCAGCAGGGGACAGATGAACACTGAAGCTTTCTTT.

The rearrangement joins TRBV15 to TRBJ2-1, with TRBD2 identical over 11 bases. The CDR3 is 16 residues long. V lost 9 bases, J lost 4 bases, and 11 bases stayed unmatched. Germline CDR1 LNHNV, CDR2 YYDKDF (reference sequence). The CDR3 DNA sequence: TGTGCCACTTCCCGGGGGACTAGCGGAACTTACAATGAGCAGTTCTTC. Amino acids: CATSRGTSGTYNEQFF.

J is TRBJ2-3 and V is TRBV12-2; TRBD2 was called by the table and not checked on the DNA. TRBV12-2 is a recognized pseudogene. This CDR3 is built from 17 residues. The CDR3 loop is CASRPGTSGNSTDTQYF. The CDR3, as DNA: TGTGCAAGTCGCCCCGGGACTAGCGGTAATAGCACAGATACGCAGTATTTT.

The V gene is TRBV27, the J gene TRBJ2-2; D possibly corresponds to TRBD2 (5 bases). Trimming removed 1 base at V and 8 bases at J, with 20 bases between. Germline CDR1 and CDR2: MNHEY and SMNVEV (reference sequence). The CDR3 spans 17 residues. The CDR3 spells CASSLFVRESPLGELFF. DNA for the CDR3: TGTGCCAGCAGTTTATTTGTCCGGGAAAGCCCCCTGGGGGAGCTGTTTTTT.

V is TRBV27 and J is TRBJ2-3; D unclear. From germline, CDR1 is MNHEY and CDR2 SMNVEV (reference sequence). This CDR3 contains 14 residues. The V end lost 5 bases, the J end lost 0 bases, and 9 bases lay between the germline ends. CDR3 region: CASSPHLSTDTQYF. The CDR3, as DNA: TGTGCCAGCAGTCCTCACTTAAGCACAGATACGCAGTATTTT.

The V call is TRBV6-1, the J call TRBJ1-2; no clear D. Trimming left V 7 bases short and J 3 bases short, with 9 bases between. Germline CDR1 and CDR2: MNHNS and SASEGT. This CDR3 region has 12 residues. CDR3 residues: CASTGGDYGYTF. In DNA form, the CDR3 reads TGTGCCAGCACTGGAGGCGACTATGGCTACACCTTC.

The V gene is TRBV19, the J gene TRBJ1-1; no clear D gene. The germline V gene encodes CDR1 LNHDA and CDR2 SQIVND (reference sequence). This CDR3 has 18 amino acids. Trimming shortened V by 1 base and J by 2 bases, and 20 bases separated the two germline ends. This CDR3 reads CASSIGPTFATLNTEAFF. Written as DNA, the CDR3 is TGTGCCAGTAGTATAGGACCGACATTTGCAACCCTTAACACTGAAGCTTTCTTT. The full variable domain, rest sourced from reference TRBV19 and TRBJ1-1, is DGGITQSPKYLFRKEGQNVTLSCEQNLNHDAMYWYRQDPGQGLRLIYYSQIVNDFQKGDIAEGYSVSREKKESFPLTVTSAQKNPTAFYLCASSIGPTFATLNTEAFFGQGTRLTVV.

J is TRBJ2-7 and V is TRBV5-1, with 7 bases fitting TRBD2. CDR3 size: 18 residues. V lost 3 bases, J lost 4 bases, and 19 bases stayed unmatched. Per the germline V gene, CDR1 is SGHRS and CDR2 is YFSETQ. CDR3 sequence (DNA): TGCGCCAGCAGCTCTTGGCAACTCGGGACTACCAAACAATACGAGCAGTACTTC. As protein: CASSSWQLGTTKQYEQYF.

The rearrangement links TRBV6-6 to TRBJ2-7, with D maybe TRBD2 (6 bases). The CDR3 has 13 residues. CDR1 is MNHNY, CDR2 SVGAGI, per germline (reference sequence). Trimming removed 5 bases from V and 5 bases from J, with 13 bases in between. CDR3 nucleotides: TGTGCCAGCAGTCGACTAGTAGGCCACGAGCAGTACTTC. It is translated as CASSRLVGHEQYF.

The genes are TRBV11-2 and TRBJ2-3; D uncertain. The V gene's germline CDR1 is SGHAT and CDR2 FQNNGV. The CDR3 has 15 residues. With 3 bases removed from V and 2 bases from J, the gap between germline ends came to 12 bases. The CDR3 sequence is CASSFDFSPTDTQYF. The CDR3 coding sequence is TGTGCCAGCAGCTTCGACTTTTCTCCCACAGATACGCAGTATTTT.

The CDR3 spells CASSLGPDRYQETQYF. The CDR3 DNA reads as TGTGCCAGCAGCTTAGGCCCCGACAGGTACCAAGAGACCCAGTACTTC. The chain is built from TRBV13 and TRBJ2-5, with D perhaps TRBD1 (6 bases). CDR1 is PRHDT and CDR2 is FYEKMQ in the germline V gene (reference sequence). The CDR3 spans 16 residues. Trimming stripped 0 bases from V and 0 bases from J, with 11 bases between.

The chain carries TRBV21-1 and TRBJ2-7; no check of the table's D call, TRBD2, against the DNA was made. TRBV21-1 is termed a pseudogene. CDR3 length: 17 amino acids. The CDR3 sequence: CASSYLGLAVTSYEQYF. The CDR3 nucleotides read TGTGCCAGCAGCTACCTTGGGCTAGCCGTGACGTCCTACGAGCAGTACTTC.

This sequence joins TRBV27 and TRBJ2-5; D is perhaps TRBD2 (5 bases). Germline assignment: CDR1 MNHEY and CDR2 SMNVEV (reference sequence). This CDR3 is 22 amino acids long. Trimming took off 6 bases at V and 0 bases at J, with 35 bases between the two ends. CDR3 sequence (DNA): TGTGCCAGCAGCCCTCGGCGGCCCCCGGAGGCCTCCAGGTTCCCCCACCAAGAGACCCAGTACTTC. This codes for CASSPRRPPEASRFPHQETQYF.

The genes are TRBV5-1 and TRBJ1-1; 7 bases align to TRBD1. Germline CDR1 and CDR2: SGHRS and YFSETQ. The CDR3 sequence is 17 residues long. Germline trimming cut 0 bases from V and 3 bases from J; bases unmatched to any gene: 11. This CDR3 reads CASSLVEGAVSDTEAFF. The CDR3 nucleotides read TGCGCCAGCAGCTTGGTGGAGGGGGCGGTTTCGGACACTGAAGCTTTCTTT.

The chain has TRBV27 and TRBJ2-3; 11 nucleotides agree with TRBD2. Germline V gene sequence: CDR1 MNHEY, CDR2 SMNVEV (reference sequence). This CDR3 region has 18 residues. Trimming removed 4 bases from V and 0 bases from J; junction bases left unmatched: 9. CDR3 DNA: TGTGCCAGCAGTTCAGCCGGGACTAGCGGACCTAGCACAGATACGCAGTATTTT. Its translation: CASSSAGTSGPSTDTQYF.

The chain joins TRBV6-6 to TRBJ2-1, with D possibly matching TRBD2 (6 bases). V lost 4 bases and J lost 6, with 19 bases in between. Looked up from germline, CDR1 is MNHNY and CDR2 is SVGAGI (reference sequence). CDR3 length: 16 residues. The DNA for the CDR3 is TGTGCCAGCAGTTCTAACCCCTGGGGGGTCGGCAATGAGCAGTTCTTC. As protein: CASSSNPWGVGNEQFF.

V usage is TRBV13 and J usage is TRBJ2-7; 11 nucleotides match TRBD2. The CDR3 is 19 residues long. The V and J ends lost 0 bases and 3 bases, in that order; junction bases with no gene match: 13. Germline V lookup: CDR1 PRHDT, CDR2 FYEKMQ (reference sequence). CDR3 loop: CASSLGPLTLAGVNYEQYF. The CDR3 region has the DNA TGTGCCAGCAGCTTAGGCCCCCTTACACTAGCGGGGGTCAACTACGAGCAGTACTTC. The complete variable domain, with remaining parts taken from reference TRBV13 and TRBJ2-7, reads AAGVIQSPRHLIKEKRETATLKCYPIPRHDTVYWYQQGPGQDPQFLISFYEKMQSDKGSIPDRFSAQQFSDYHSELNMSSLELGDSALYFCASSLGPLTLAGVNYEQYFGPGTRLTVT.

The chain recombines TRBV6-4 with TRBJ2-7; possible D gene TRBD2, 6 bases. CDR1 and CDR2 (germline): MRHNA, SNTAGT. Trimming stripped 4 bases from V and 2 bases from J, with 18 bases between. This CDR3 has 16 residues. CDR3 bases: TGTGCCAGCAGTGCCCTCCCCGGGGCGGGACCCTACGAGCAGTACTTC. It codes for CASSALPGAGPYEQYF.

The V call is TRBV4-2, the J call TRBJ2-7; no reliable D call. Trimming cost V 1 base and J 0 bases, with 10 bases left between them. There are 15 residues in the CDR3. Per the germline V gene, CDR1 is LGHNA and CDR2 is YNFKEQ. The CDR3 region has the DNA TGTGCCAGCAGCCAAGGGGCCCTGAGCTCCTACGAGCAGTACTTC. It yields the protein CASSQGALSSYEQYF.